Listed here are 30 T cell receptor beta chains from one sample, sequenced in a study of blood T cell repertoires in COVID-19. Assay used: immunoSEQ multiplex PCR; TCRdb lists only in-frame clones, some missing. This table has roughly 39,000 clones, approximately 85% appearing once. Sample: peripheral blood. These TCRs come from a human donor in a cohort sampled during active COVID-19.

V and J are TRBV29-1 and TRBJ2-1; D unclear. This CDR3 has 10 amino acids. Trimming cost V 8 bases and J 9 bases, with 11 bases left between them. Germline-derived CDR1 and CDR2 are SQVTM and ANQGSEA. CDR3 in amino acids: CSTLSPEQFF. The CDR3 region has the DNA TGCAGCACCTTGAGTCCTGAGCAGTTCTTC.

The chain joins TRBV5-4 to TRBJ2-7, with TRBD1 matching over 7 bases. Per germline, CDR1 SGHNT and CDR2 YYREEE (reference sequence). After removal of 4 bases from V and 5 bases from J, the junction contained 9 bases not matched to a gene. The CDR3 loop spans 14 amino acids. CDR3 amino acids: CASSPYRGTHEQYF. In DNA, the CDR3 is TGTGCCAGCAGCCCCTACAGGGGTACCCACGAGCAGTACTTC.

The V call is TRBV29-1, the J call TRBJ1-3, with D tentatively TRBD1 (6 bases). The V gene's germline CDR1 is SQVTM and CDR2 ANQGSEA. V shed 5 bases and J shed 0 bases, with 14 bases lying between them. The CDR3 runs to 15 residues. In DNA, the CDR3 is TGCAGCGTTTCGACAGGCTTACTCTCTGGAAACACCATATATTTT. Translated, it gives CSVSTGLLSGNTIYF.

The V gene is TRBV4-1, the J gene TRBJ2-7; 7 bases are shared with TRBD2. The CDR3 length is 13 residues. Germline V gives CDR1 MGHRA, CDR2 YSYEKL. The V segment lost 4 bases and the J segment 4 bases; nucleotides outside the gene matches: 4. The CDR3 DNA follows: TGCGCCAGCAGCCGAACTAGCGAATACGAGCAGTACTTC. Encoded protein: CASSRTSEYEQYF.

The chain is built from TRBV2 and TRBJ2-5; no clear D gene. CDR1 and CDR2 (germline): SNHLY, FYNNEI. The CDR3 loop spans 14 amino acids. V was cut by 6 bases and J by 1 base, with 12 bases left in between. The CDR3 reads CASRILEVQETQYF. The CDR3 DNA reads as TGTGCCAGCAGGATACTCGAGGTCCAAGAGACCCAGTACTTC.

The chain links TRBV20-1 to TRBJ1-2; the match to TRBD1 covers 9 bases. The CDR3 covers 13 residues. Germline V lookup: CDR1 DFQATT, CDR2 SNEGSKA (reference sequence). Trimming took 3 bases from V and 8 from J; bases not matched to a gene: 7. CDR3 residues: CSASYPTGGGYTF. The CDR3, as DNA: TGCAGTGCTAGTTATCCGACAGGGGGAGGCTACACCTTC.

This chain joins TRBV7-2 and TRBJ2-2, with a possible D match to TRBD2 (5 bases). Trimming pared 5 bases from V and 0 bases from J, leaving 13 bases between. The CDR3 is 16 residues long. CDR1 and CDR2 (germline): SGHTA, FQGNSA. The CDR3 sequence: CASSPAGISNTGELFF. CDR3 DNA: TGTGCCAGCAGCCCCGCCGGGATATCGAACACCGGGGAGCTGTTTTTT. The variable domain in full, completed from reference TRBV7-2 and TRBJ2-2, reads GAGVSQSPSNKVTEKGKDVELRCDPISGHTALYWYRQSLGQGLEFLIYFQGNSAPDKSGLPSDRFSAERTGGSVSTLTIQRTQQEDSAVYLCASSPAGISNTGELFFGEGSRLTVL.

This clone was seen a single time. The chain carries TRBV10-3 and TRBJ1-5, with 8 bases matching TRBD1. Germline lookup yields CDR1 ENHRY and CDR2 SYGVKD. There are 13 residues in the CDR3. The J segment lost 7 bases and the V segment lost 2 bases, leaving 1 base of the junction unmatched. CDR3 DNA sequence: TGTGCCATCAGTGAGGGACAGGGCCAGCCCCAGCATTTT. Amino acids: CAISEGQGQPQHF.

The V gene is TRBV5-6, the J gene TRBJ2-5; TRBD2 aligns across 12 bases. Unmatched junction bases numbered 7, after V lost 6 bases and J lost 4 bases. There are 15 residues in the CDR3. Germline loops: CDR1 SGHDT, CDR2 YYEEEE. CDR3 coding DNA: TGTGCCAGCAAACGACTAGCGGGAGTGGGAGAGACCCAGTACTTC. This translates into CASKRLAGVGETQYF. The full variable domain, completed using reference TRBV5-6 and TRBJ2-5, is DAGVTQSPTHLIKTRGQQVTLRCSPKSGHDTVSWYQQALGQGPQFIFQYYEEEERQRGNFPDRFSGHQFPNYSSELNVNALLLGDSALYLCASKRLAGVGETQYFGPGTRLLVL.

The CDR3 here is CAISDGGGYGYTF. Here the CDR3 DNA reads TGTGCCATCAGTGATGGGGGCGGTTATGGCTACACCTTC. The chain has TRBV10-3 and TRBJ1-2; a weak D match, TRBD1 (6 bases). V was pared by 3 bases and J by 5 bases, with 10 bases between. The CDR3 totals 13 residues. Germline V gene lookup returns CDR1 ENHRY and CDR2 SYGVKD.

The CDR3 bases are TGTGCCAGCAGCCAAATAACAGAGTATGGCTACACCTTC. Translation: CASSQITEYGYTF. The chain couples TRBV3-1 (or the pseudogene TRBV3-2) to TRBJ1-2; no clear D gene. The V and J ends lost 2 bases and 5 bases respectively, with 9 bases between them. There are 13 residues in the CDR3. Germline values: CDR1 LGHDT, CDR2 YNNKEL (reference sequence).

The chain combines TRBV4-3 with TRBJ2-2; 8 bases agree with TRBD1. Germline loops: CDR1 LGHNA, CDR2 YSLEER. This CDR3 has 15 amino acids. J was trimmed by 7 bases and V by 4 bases; bases with no gene match: 8. The CDR3 protein is CASSPRLQGVGELFF. CDR3 coding DNA: TGCGCCAGCAGCCCCCGCCTACAGGGGGTCGGGGAGCTGTTTTTT.

The V and J genes are TRBV3-1 (or the pseudogene TRBV3-2) and TRBJ1-2; D might be TRBD1 (5 bases). Trimming took 8 bases from V and 4 from J, leaving 14 bases between them. The CDR3 consists of 13 residues. Germline V gene data show CDR1 as LGHDT and CDR2 as YNNKEL (reference sequence). CDR3: CASRDSSGYGYTF. As DNA, the CDR3 is TGTGCCAGCCGGGACTCGAGTGGCTATGGCTACACCTTC.

Details on this clone: Other DNA sequences within the sample encode an identical CDR3. This chain's CDR3 is CASSLGGQYEQYF. The CDR3, as DNA: TGCGCCAGCAGCTTGGGGGGGCAGTACGAGCAGTACTTC. The rearrangement links TRBV5-1 to TRBJ2-7; the D gene is possibly TRBD1 (6 bases). This CDR3 contains 13 residues. V was shortened by 0 bases and J by 4 bases, with 8 bases between the two germline ends. Germline values: CDR1 SGHRS, CDR2 YFSETQ.

A single count supports this clone. This chain connects TRBV2 to TRBJ2-5; TRBD2 matches 11 bases. J was trimmed by 5 bases and V by 2 bases; bases with no gene match: 7. Looked up from germline, CDR1 is SNHLY and CDR2 is FYNNEI. The CDR3 length is 16 residues. The CDR3 bases are TGTGCCAGCAGTGAAAAGACTAGCGGGATGTGGGAGACCCAGTACTTC. This translates into CASSEKTSGMWETQYF.

The V call is TRBV7-2, the J call TRBJ2-2, with no clear D. This CDR3 has 13 amino acids. With 0 bases removed from V and 7 bases from J, the gap between germline ends came to 6 bases. In germline, CDR1 is SGHTA, CDR2 FQGNSA. The CDR3 coding sequence is TGTGCCAGCAGCTTAGCTAGAGGCGGGGAGCTGTTTTTT. Protein product: CASSLARGGELFF.

V is TRBV20-1 and J is TRBJ1-1; 8 bases align to TRBD1. V lost 6 bases and J lost 6; bases outside the gene matches: 3. CDR3 size: 11 residues. Germline loops: CDR1 DFQATT, CDR2 SNEGSKA (reference sequence). Here the CDR3 DNA reads TGCAGTGCAAAGGACAGGGCTGAAGCTTTCTTT. Protein sequence: CSAKDRAEAFF.

This sequence joins TRBV20-1 and TRBJ1-2; 10 positions match TRBD1. The length of the CDR3 is 11 residues. V shed 7 bases and J 7 bases; nucleotides not matched to a gene: 3. Germline V gene lookup returns CDR1 DFQATT and CDR2 SNEGSKA (reference sequence). CDR3 DNA sequence: TGCAGTGGGGACAGGGGTGGTGGCTACACCTTC. Its translation: CSGDRGGGYTF.

The chain links TRBV19 to TRBJ1-1; D possibly corresponds to TRBD1 (5 bases). The germline gives CDR1 LNHDA, CDR2 SQIVND (reference sequence). The CDR3 contains 14 residues. The ends were cut back, 1 base at V and 1 base at J, with 7 bases in the middle. This chain's CDR3 is CASSIGGRNTEAFF. The CDR3, as DNA: TGTGCCAGTAGTATAGGGGGCCGGAACACTGAAGCTTTCTTT. Variable domain in full (rest from reference TRBV19 and TRBJ1-1): DGGITQSPKYLFRKEGQNVTLSCEQNLNHDAMYWYRQDPGQGLRLIYYSQIVNDFQKGDIAEGYSVSREKKESFPLTVTSAQKNPTAFYLCASSIGGRNTEAFFGQGTRLTVV.

The chain's CDR3 is CASSLGQGTYNEQFF. The CDR3 DNA follows: TGCGCCAGCAGCCTGGGACAGGGTACCTACAATGAGCAGTTCTTC. The genes are TRBV5-1 and TRBJ2-1, with TRBD1 identical over 9 bases. From germline, CDR1 is SGHRS and CDR2 YFSETQ. The CDR3 sequence is 15 residues long. J gave up 2 bases and V 4 bases, and 4 bases lay outside the gene matches.

This chain links TRBV11-1 with TRBJ1-4, with D tentatively TRBD1 (5 bases). The CDR3 extends over 15 amino acids. V lost 5 bases, J lost 5 bases, and 15 bases lay in between. In germline, CDR1 is SGHAT, CDR2 FQDESV (reference sequence). The CDR3 region has the DNA TGTGCCAGCAGCCCCCATCGTAGGGGAAATGAAAAACTGTTTTTT. Translated, it gives CASSPHRRGNEKLFF.

V is TRBV27 and J is TRBJ2-3; TRBD2 aligns across 7 bases. The CDR3 totals 17 residues. Per the germline V gene, CDR1 is MNHEY and CDR2 is SMNVEV (reference sequence). The trim removed 6 bases at V and 3 bases at J, leaving 15 bases unmatched. The CDR3 loop reads CASRGSGINRKTDTQYF. CDR3 in DNA: TGTGCCAGCAGGGGAAGCGGGATTAACCGAAAGACAGATACGCAGTATTTT.

The chain links TRBV2 to TRBJ2-1; TRBD2 matches at 7 bases. The CDR3 length is 14 residues. The ends lost 0 bases at V and 15 bases at J; junction bases unmatched: 11. The germline V gene encodes CDR1 SNHLY and CDR2 FYNNEI. The CDR3 region has the DNA TGTGCCAGCAGTGAAGCGACACAGGCGGGGGTAACGTTCTTC. Translation gives CASSEATQAGVTFF.

The rearrangement uses TRBV30 and TRBJ2-7; perhaps TRBD2 as D (6 bases). The CDR3 covers 14 residues. Germline CDR1 is GTSNPN and CDR2 is SVGIG (reference sequence). V was clipped by 0 bases and J by 1 base, with 10 bases between them. This CDR3 reads CAWSVGGASYEQYF. In nucleotides, the CDR3 is TGTGCCTGGAGTGTCGGAGGGGCGTCCTACGAGCAGTACTTC.

This clone was detected once. V gene TRBV5-4 combines with J gene TRBJ2-1, with D possibly matching TRBD1 (5 bases). Trimming stripped 0 bases from V and 6 bases from J, with 10 bases between. The CDR3 consists of 14 residues. Per germline, CDR1 SGHNT and CDR2 YYREEE (reference sequence). The CDR3 nucleotides read TGTGCCAGCAGCTTGGTAGGGGATAGCAATGAGCAGTTCTTC. It translates to CASSLVGDSNEQFF. Full variable domain (remainder filled in from reference TRBV5-4 and TRBJ2-1): ETGVTQSPTHLIKTRGQQVTLRCSSQSGHNTVSWYQQALGQGPQFIFQYYREEENGRGNFPPRFSGLQFPNYSSELNVNALELDDSALYLCASSLVGDSNEQFFGPGTRLTVL.

The chain is built from TRBV11-2 and TRBJ2-7; tentatively, D is TRBD2 (6 bases). Looked up from germline, CDR1 is SGHAT and CDR2 is FQNNGV. The CDR3 length is 13 residues. Trimming cost V 6 bases and J 0 bases, with 9 bases left between them. The DNA for the CDR3 is TGTGCCAGCAGTGGGACTCCCTCCTACGAGCAGTACTTC. It translates to CASSGTPSYEQYF. Together with reference TRBV11-2 and TRBJ2-7, the CDR3 gives the full variable domain: EAGVAQSPRYKIIEKRQSVAFWCNPISGHATLYWYQQILGQGPKLLIQFQNNGVVDDSQLPKDRFSAERLKGVDSTLKIQPAKLEDSAVYLCASSGTPSYEQYFGPGTRLTVT.

V and J are TRBV5-8 and TRBJ1-2; 7 bases map to TRBD1. From germline, CDR1 is SGHTS and CDR2 YDEGEE. This CDR3 is built from 13 residues. V shed 4 bases, J shed 6 bases, and the junction held 6 bases outside the gene matches. The DNA of the CDR3 is TGTGCCAGCAGCACGCGGACAGGAGATGGCTACACCTTC. It translates to CASSTRTGDGYTF.

This chain joins TRBV6-5 and TRBJ1-4; D perhaps matches TRBD1 (6 bases). Trimming shortened V by 2 bases and J by 8 bases, and 9 bases separated the two germline ends. Germline V gives CDR1 MNHEY, CDR2 SVGAGI. This CDR3 spans 13 amino acids. In nucleotides, the CDR3 is TGTGCCAGCAGTTACACCGACAGGGAAAAACTGTTTTTT. Its translation: CASSYTDREKLFF.

CDR3 sequence: CAWRLQLSTDTQYF. The CDR3 DNA follows: TGTGCCTGGCGCCTGCAGTTGTCCACAGATACGCAGTATTTT. This chain connects TRBV30 to TRBJ2-3; no definite D call. The ends were cut back, 5 bases at V and 2 bases at J, with 14 bases in the middle. Germline CDR1 is GTSNPN and CDR2 is SVGIG (reference sequence). There are 14 residues in the CDR3.

This clone has a single count. The V gene is TRBV3-1 (or the pseudogene TRBV3-2), the J gene TRBJ1-1; D is ambiguous. Germline V gene sequence: CDR1 LGHDT, CDR2 YNNKEL (reference sequence). Trimming took off 3 bases at V and 1 base at J, with 9 bases between the two ends. The CDR3 is made up of 14 amino acids. The CDR3: CASSQAGGNTEAFF. For the CDR3, the DNA is TGTGCCAGCAGCCAGGCTGGAGGGAACACTGAAGCTTTCTTT.